These T cell receptor beta chains were read from a single sample in a study of cytomegalovirus exposure and HLA in healthy donors. The data were produced by immunoSEQ multiplex PCR, yet TCRdb's version contains in-frame clones alone and is incomplete. Altogether 150,000 to 180,000 clones are present, roughly 84% being singletons, with the ten largest covering less than 2.5%. The sample taken for sequencing was PBMCs. The receptor set was obtained from a human donor in good health. Each CDR3 is given with its conserved first and last residue.

j_gene,v_gene,CDR3aa
TRBJ1-2,TRBV4-3,CASSHQAGGYTF
TRBJ1-2,TRBV6-6,CASSSWQGNYGYTF
TRBJ2-3,TRBV28,CASSYPSTTGFPTDTQYF
TRBJ1-5,TRBV5-1,CASSFGTVNQPQHF
TRBJ2-2,TRBV5-6,CASSGMGQNTGELFF
TRBJ1-1,TRBV29-1,CSGREDLNTEAFF
TRBJ1-1,TRBV29-1,CSVEPAGLGNEAFF
TRBJ1-3,TRBV28,CASSQFSWTGDSGNTIYF
TRBJ1-2,TRBV27,CASSHKRTGNYGYTF
TRBJ1-5,TRBV2,CASSPRDRGLYSNQPQHF
TRBJ1-5,TRBV18,CASSPPGDGQPQHF
TRBJ1-5,TRBV2,CASVPQGGNQPQHF
TRBJ1-6,TRBV30,CALIAGDRGYNSPLHF
TRBJ1-4,TRBV4-1,CASSQLPGGTNEKLFF
TRBJ1-5,TRBV28,CASSLLDRENQPQHF
TRBJ2-4,TRBV4-3,CASSQDRGPAKNIQYF
TRBJ1-6,TRBV2,CASKGENNSPLHF
TRBJ1-1,TRBV5-5,CASSLFTGKAEAFF
TRBJ2-5,TRBV5-1,CASSGRTGGVGETQYF
TRBJ1-2,TRBV20-1,CSARGGLSYTF
TRBJ2-7,TRBV28,CASRPRTTFSYEQYF
TRBJ1-2,TRBV6-1,CASSEAWTAIVYGYTF
TRBJ1-6,TRBV7-2,CASSLSSPLHF
TRBJ1-5,TRBV28,CASSEPRWEAQHF
TRBJ1-3,TRBV13,CASSLNRGVGNTIYF
TRBJ2-4,TRBV5-6,CASSLAKNIQYF
TRBJ1-5,TRBV5-1,CASSFGQGGQPQHF
TRBJ1-2,TRBV7-3,CASSSTGVDGYTF
TRBJ1-1,TRBV7-9,CASSLVGGQAEAFF
TRBJ1-5,TRBV28,CASSIGQLGNQPQHF
TRBJ1-5,TRBV5-5,CASSLDRINQPQHF
TRBJ2-2,TRBV27,CASSFGLGGELFF
TRBJ1-2,TRBV5-1,CASSSVIGGFDPGYTF
TRBJ1-3,TRBV7-6,CASSYRQGGKGNTIYF
TRBJ1-5,TRBV19,CATLDRVDQPQHF
TRBJ2-7,TRBV5-4,CASSLGTGASYEQYF
TRBJ2-1,TRBV6-5,CASGLQGEQFF
TRBJ2-3,TRBV5-4,CASSGRTSGGGDTQYF
TRBJ2-1,TRBV5-4,CASSKIQGNEQFF
TRBJ1-2,TRBV5-4,CASSLDRNYGYTF
TRBJ2-1,TRBV2,CASRARIAGGQYNEQFF
TRBJ1-3,TRBV28,CASSRDRSLSGNTIYF
TRBJ2-7,TRBV15,CATSRNSGQTNYEQYF
TRBJ1-3,TRBV30,CAWTYTGGTIGNTIYF
TRBJ1-1,TRBV18,CASSGALLGYTEAFF
TRBJ1-1,TRBV2,CASSGTQSTEAFF
TRBJ2-1,TRBV7-8,CASSLAQSSETYNEQFF
TRBJ2-2,TRBV4-1,CASSQAAGRSNTGELFF
TRBJ2-1,TRBV14,CASSPLRQGLYNEQFF
TRBJ1-1,TRBV30,CAWTQVGNTEAFF
TRBJ2-1,TRBV28,CASSLQGRGIYNEQFF
TRBJ1-2,TRBV28,CASSLQGAYGYTF
TRBJ1-1,TRBV5-4,CASSLGGTTEAFF